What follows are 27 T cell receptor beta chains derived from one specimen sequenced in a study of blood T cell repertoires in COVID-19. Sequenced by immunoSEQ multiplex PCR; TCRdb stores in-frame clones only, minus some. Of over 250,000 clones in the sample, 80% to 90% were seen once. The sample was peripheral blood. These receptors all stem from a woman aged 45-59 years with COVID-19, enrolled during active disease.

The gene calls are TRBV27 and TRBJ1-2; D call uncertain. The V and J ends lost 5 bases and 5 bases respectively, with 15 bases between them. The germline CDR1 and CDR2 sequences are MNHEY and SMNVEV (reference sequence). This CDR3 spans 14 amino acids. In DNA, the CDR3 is TGTGCCAGCAGTCCGGGAAATGGCTTATATGGCTACACCTTC. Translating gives CASSPGNGLYGYTF.

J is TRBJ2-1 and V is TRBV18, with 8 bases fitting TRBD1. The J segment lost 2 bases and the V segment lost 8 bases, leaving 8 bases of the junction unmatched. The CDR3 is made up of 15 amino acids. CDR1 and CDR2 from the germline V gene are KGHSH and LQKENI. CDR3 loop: CASLRGQDPYNEQFF. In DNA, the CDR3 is TGTGCCAGCCTAAGGGGACAGGACCCCTACAATGAGCAGTTCTTC.

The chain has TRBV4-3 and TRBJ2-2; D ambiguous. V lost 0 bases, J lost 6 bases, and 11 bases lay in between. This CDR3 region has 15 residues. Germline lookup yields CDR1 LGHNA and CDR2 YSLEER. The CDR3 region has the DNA TGCGCCAGCAGCCAAGAATTGGGCTTTTCCGGGGAGCTGTTTTTT. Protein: CASSQELGFSGELFF.

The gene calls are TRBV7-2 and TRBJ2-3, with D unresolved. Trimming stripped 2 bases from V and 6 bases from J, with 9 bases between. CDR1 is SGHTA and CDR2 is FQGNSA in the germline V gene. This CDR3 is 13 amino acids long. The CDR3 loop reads CASSLLIVDTQYF. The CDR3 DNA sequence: TGTGCCAGCAGCTTATTAATCGTGGATACGCAGTATTTT.

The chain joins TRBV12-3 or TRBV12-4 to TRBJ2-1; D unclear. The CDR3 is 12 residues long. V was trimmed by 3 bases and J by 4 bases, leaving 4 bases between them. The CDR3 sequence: CASSFRYNEQFF. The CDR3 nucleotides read TGTGCCAGCAGTTTCAGGTACAATGAGCAGTTCTTC.

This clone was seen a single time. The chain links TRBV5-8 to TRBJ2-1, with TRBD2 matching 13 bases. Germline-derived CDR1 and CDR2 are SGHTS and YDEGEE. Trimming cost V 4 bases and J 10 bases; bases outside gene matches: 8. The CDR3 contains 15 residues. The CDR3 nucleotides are TGTGCCAGCAGCCTAGGGACTAGCGGGATGGGGGAGCAGTTCTTC. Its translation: CASSLGTSGMGEQFF.

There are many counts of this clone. CDR3 nucleotide sequence: TGTGCCAGCAGCTTAGCGGTAGGGACTAGCGGGATATTAGGGCAGTTCTTC. Amino acids: CASSLAVGTSGILGQFF. This sequence joins TRBV7-2 and TRBJ2-1; TRBD2 matches at 13 bases. From germline, CDR1 is SGHTA and CDR2 FQGNSA. The CDR3 is 17 residues long. The J segment lost 12 bases and the V segment lost 0 bases, leaving 11 bases of the junction unmatched.

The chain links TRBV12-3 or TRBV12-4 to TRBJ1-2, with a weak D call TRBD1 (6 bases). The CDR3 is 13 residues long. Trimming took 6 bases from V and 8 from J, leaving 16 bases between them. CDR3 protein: CASSRDRWEGYTF. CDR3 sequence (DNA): TGTGCCAGCAGCCGCGACAGGTGGGAGGGCTACACCTTC.

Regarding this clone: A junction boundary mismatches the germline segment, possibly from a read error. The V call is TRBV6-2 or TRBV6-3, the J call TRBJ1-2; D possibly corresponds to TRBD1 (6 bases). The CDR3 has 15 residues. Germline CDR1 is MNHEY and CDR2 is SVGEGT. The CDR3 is CTSSYRQERGYGYTF. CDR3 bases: TGTACCAGCAGTTACCGACAGGAGCGGGGCTATGGCTACACCTTC.

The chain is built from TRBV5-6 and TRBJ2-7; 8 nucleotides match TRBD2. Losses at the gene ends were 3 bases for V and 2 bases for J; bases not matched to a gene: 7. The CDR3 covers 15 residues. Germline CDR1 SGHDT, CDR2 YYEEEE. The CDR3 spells CASSSRGLVTYEQYF. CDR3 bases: TGTGCCAGCAGCTCCCGGGGACTAGTAACCTACGAGCAGTACTTC.

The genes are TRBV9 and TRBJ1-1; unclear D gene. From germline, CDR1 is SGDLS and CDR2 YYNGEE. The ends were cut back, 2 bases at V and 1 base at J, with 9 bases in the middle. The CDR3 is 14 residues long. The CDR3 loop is CASSVFGRNTEAFF. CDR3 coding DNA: TGTGCCAGCAGCGTCTTTGGCAGGAACACTGAAGCTTTCTTT. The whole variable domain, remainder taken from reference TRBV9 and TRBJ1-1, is DSGVTQTPKHLITATGQRVTLRCSPRSGDLSVYWYQQSLDQGLQFLIQYYNGEERAKGNILERFSAQQFPDLHSELNLSSLELGDSALYFCASSVFGRNTEAFFGQGTRLTVV.

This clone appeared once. CDR3 protein: CASSPEGGLDIQYF. CDR3 bases: TGTGCCAGCTCACCAGAGGGAGGTTTGGACATTCAGTACTTC. The V gene is TRBV18, the J gene TRBJ2-4; tentatively, D is TRBD2 (6 bases). CDR1 and CDR2 (germline): KGHSH, LQKENI. The CDR3 covers 14 residues. V was cut by 2 bases and J by 8 bases, with 13 bases left in between.

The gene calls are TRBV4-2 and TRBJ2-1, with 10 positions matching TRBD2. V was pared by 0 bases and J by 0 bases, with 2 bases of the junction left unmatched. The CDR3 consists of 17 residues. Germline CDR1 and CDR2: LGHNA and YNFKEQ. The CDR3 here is CASSQEGLAASYNEQFF. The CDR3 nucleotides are TGTGCCAGCAGCCAAGAAGGACTAGCGGCCTCCTACAATGAGCAGTTCTTC.

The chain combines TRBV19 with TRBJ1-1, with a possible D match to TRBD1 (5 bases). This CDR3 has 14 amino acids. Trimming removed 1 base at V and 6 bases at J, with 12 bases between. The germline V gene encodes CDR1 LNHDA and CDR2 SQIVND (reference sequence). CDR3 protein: CASSIAGGVSEAFF. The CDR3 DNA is TGTGCCAGTAGTATAGCAGGAGGGGTTTCTGAAGCTTTCTTT.

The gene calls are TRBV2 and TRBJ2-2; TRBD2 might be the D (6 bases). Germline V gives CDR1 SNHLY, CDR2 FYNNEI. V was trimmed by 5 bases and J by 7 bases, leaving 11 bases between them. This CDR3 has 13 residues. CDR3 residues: CASSKTAGGELFF. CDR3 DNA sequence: TGTGCCAGCAGTAAGACAGCGGGCGGGGAGCTGTTTTTT.

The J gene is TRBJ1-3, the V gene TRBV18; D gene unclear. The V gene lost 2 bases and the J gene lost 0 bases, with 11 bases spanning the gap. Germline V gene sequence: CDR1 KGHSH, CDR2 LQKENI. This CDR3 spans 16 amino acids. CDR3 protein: CASSPMAAFSGNTIYF. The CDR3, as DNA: TGTGCCAGCTCACCAATGGCAGCGTTCTCTGGAAACACCATATATTTT.

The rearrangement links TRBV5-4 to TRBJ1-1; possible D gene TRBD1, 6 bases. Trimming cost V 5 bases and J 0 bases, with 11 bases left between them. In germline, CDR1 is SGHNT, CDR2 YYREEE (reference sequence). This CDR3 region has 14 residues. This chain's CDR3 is CASSSDSMNTEAFF. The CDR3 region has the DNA TGTGCCAGCAGTTCGGACAGCATGAACACTGAAGCTTTCTTT. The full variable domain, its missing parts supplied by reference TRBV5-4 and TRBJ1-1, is ETGVTQSPTHLIKTRGQQVTLRCSSQSGHNTVSWYQQALGQGPQFIFQYYREEENGRGNFPPRFSGLQFPNYSSELNVNALELDDSALYLCASSSDSMNTEAFFGQGTRLTVV.

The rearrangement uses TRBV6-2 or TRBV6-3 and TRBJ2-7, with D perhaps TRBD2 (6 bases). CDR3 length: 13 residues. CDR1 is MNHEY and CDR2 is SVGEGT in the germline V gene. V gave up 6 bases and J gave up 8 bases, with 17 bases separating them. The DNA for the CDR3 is TGTGCCAGCAGCCGGGGGAGGCCCAACAAGCAGTACTTC. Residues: CASSRGRPNKQYF.

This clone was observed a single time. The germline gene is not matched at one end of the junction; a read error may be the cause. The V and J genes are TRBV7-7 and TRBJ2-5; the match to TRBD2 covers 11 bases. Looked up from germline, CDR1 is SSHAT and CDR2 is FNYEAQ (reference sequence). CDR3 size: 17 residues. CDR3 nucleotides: TGTGCTAGCAGCTCCCGGGTGACTAGCGGGAAGGGTGAGACCCAGTACTTC. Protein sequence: CASSSRVTSGKGETQYF. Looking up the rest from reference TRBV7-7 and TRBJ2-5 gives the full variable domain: GAGVSQSPRYKVTKRGQDVTLRCDPISSHATLYWYQQALGQGPEFLTYFNYEAQPDKSGLPSDRFSAERPEGSISTLTIQRTEQRDSAMYRCASSSRVTSGKGETQYFGPGTRLLVL.

The CDR3 here is CATRPPISLAGNEQFF. CDR3 in DNA: TGTGCCACCAGGCCCCCCATAAGTCTAGCGGGCAATGAGCAGTTCTTC. The chain links TRBV24-1 to TRBJ2-1; 8 bases fit TRBD2. The germline V gene has CDR1 KGHDR and CDR2 SFDVKD. J was trimmed by 6 bases and V by 7 bases; bases with no gene match: 13. The CDR3 has 16 amino acids.

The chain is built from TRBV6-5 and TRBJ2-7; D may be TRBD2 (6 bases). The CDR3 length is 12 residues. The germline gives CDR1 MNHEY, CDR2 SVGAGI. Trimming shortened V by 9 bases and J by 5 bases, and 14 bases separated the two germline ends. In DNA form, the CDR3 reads TGTGCCAGTAGGGGACTGGGGGACGAGCAGTACTTC. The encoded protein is CASRGLGDEQYF.

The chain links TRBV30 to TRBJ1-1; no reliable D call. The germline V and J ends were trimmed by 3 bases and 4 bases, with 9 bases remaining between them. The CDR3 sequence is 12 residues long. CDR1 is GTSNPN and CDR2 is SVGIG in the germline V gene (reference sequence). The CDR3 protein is CAWSSWSTEAFF. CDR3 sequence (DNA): TGTGCCTGGAGCTCTTGGAGCACTGAAGCTTTCTTT.

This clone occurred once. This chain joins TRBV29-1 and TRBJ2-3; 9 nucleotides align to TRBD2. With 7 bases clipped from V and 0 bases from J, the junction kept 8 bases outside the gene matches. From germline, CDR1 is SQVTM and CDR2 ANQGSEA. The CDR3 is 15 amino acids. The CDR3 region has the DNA TGCAGCGCCCAGGGGCTAGCGGGAAGCACAGATACGCAGTATTTT. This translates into CSAQGLAGSTDTQYF.

The chain's CDR3 is CASSLAPGQGNEAFF. CDR3 DNA sequence: TGCGCCAGCAGCTTGGCTCCGGGACAGGGGAATGAAGCTTTCTTT. The chain is built from TRBV5-1 and TRBJ1-1, with TRBD1 identical over 10 bases. V shed 0 bases, J shed 7 bases, and the junction held 6 bases outside the gene matches. Looked up from germline, CDR1 is SGHRS and CDR2 is YFSETQ. The CDR3 contains 15 residues.

CDR3 amino acids: CAWSVSGTPNTEAFF. CDR3 sequence (DNA): TGTGCCTGGAGTGTATCTGGGACTCCGAACACTGAAGCTTTCTTT. This chain uses TRBV30 with TRBJ1-1; D may be TRBD1 (5 bases). The CDR3 extends over 15 amino acids. CDR1 is GTSNPN, CDR2 SVGIG, per germline (reference sequence). Trimming took 0 bases from V and 1 from J, leaving 12 bases between them.

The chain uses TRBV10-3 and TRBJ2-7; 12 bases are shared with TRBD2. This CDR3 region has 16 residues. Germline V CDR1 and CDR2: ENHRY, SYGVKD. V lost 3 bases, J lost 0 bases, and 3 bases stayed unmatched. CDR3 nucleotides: TGTGCCATCAGTGAAGCGACTAGCGGGAGCTCCTACGAGCAGTACTTC. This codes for CAISEATSGSSYEQYF.

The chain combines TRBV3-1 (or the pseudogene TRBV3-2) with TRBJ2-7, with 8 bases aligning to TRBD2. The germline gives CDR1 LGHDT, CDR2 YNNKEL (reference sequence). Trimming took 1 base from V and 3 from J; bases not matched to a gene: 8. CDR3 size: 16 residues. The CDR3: CASSQVLSGSFYEQYF. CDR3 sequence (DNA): TGTGCCAGCAGCCAAGTTTTGAGCGGGAGTTTCTACGAGCAGTACTTC.